This T cell receptor (beta chain) was captured in a study of cytomegalovirus exposure and HLA in healthy donors. Overall study findings and caveats: The listing of 150 or so TCR beta chains classed them as cytomegalovirus-associated.

Generated by immunoSEQ multiplex PCR, the TCRdb table keeps only in-frame clones and is missing some. The profile shows over 100,000 clones, around 92% of them singletons. To note about this clone: The antigen remains unidentified.

V lost 3 bases and J lost 5, with 23 bases in between. Per germline, CDR1 MGHRA and CDR2 YSYEKL. This CDR3 comprises 18 residues. The sequenced sample was PBMCs. The source of this sequence is a man aged 25 to 45 in good health and CMV-seronegative. The genes are TRBV4-1 and TRBJ1-5, with D tentatively TRBD1 (6 bases). CDR3 coding DNA: TGCGCCAGCAGCCACTCCCCGGCGGGGGGCCAGGGGTATCAGCCCCAGCATTTT. Protein: CASSHSPAGGQGYQPQHF.